This T cell receptor (beta chain) was sequenced during a study of cytomegalovirus exposure and HLA in healthy donors. Across the study: The use of the same platform for the approximately 110 validation repertoires and the roughly 670 first-cohort repertoires was reported by a later analysis. Study-level results: Most TCR sequences showed up rarely, but some public TCRs showed up in many donors. Subsequent analysis found a tendency for first-cohort TCR clusters to co-occur within the 120 or so validation repertoires. According to the study, 160 or so TCR beta chains were cytomegalovirus-associated.

The ends lost 6 bases at V and 4 bases at J; junction bases unmatched: 6. The CDR3 loop spans 14 amino acids. CDR1 and CDR2 from the germline V gene are SEHNR and FQNEAQ (reference sequence). The protocol was immunoSEQ multiplex PCR, while the TCRdb copy is restricted to in-frame clones and leaves out a portion. The sample shows around 69,000 clones, over 95% of them seen only once. This clone was observed a single time. No antigen is known for it. Sample: PBMCs. This receptor was taken from a young woman in good health and CMV-seropositive. The rearrangement joins TRBV7-9 to TRBJ1-3; TRBD1 matches 7 bases. The CDR3 loop reads CASSYTGQGNTIYF. Written as DNA, the CDR3 is TGTGCCAGCAGTTACACGGGACAGGGAAACACCATATATTTT.